This record covers a single T cell receptor (beta chain). Its cognate antigen is unknown. The V end lost 2 bases, the J end lost 4 bases, and 14 bases lay between the germline ends. The germline CDR1 and CDR2 sequences are SGHTA and FQGTGA. This CDR3 spans 15 amino acids. There were likely unrecorded immune exposures, though donors were nominally healthy when sampled. The data are from a study of cytomegalovirus exposure and HLA in healthy donors. Study summary: There were 117 million unique TCR beta sequences, drawn from 180 million or so T cells, in an earlier analysis.

The PCR had 60 Vbeta and 13 Jbeta primers. Data came from immunoSEQ multiplex PCR; TCRdb stores just in-frame clones and leaves some out. Found here are 99,000 or so clones, 10% of them singletons; the top ten hold about 5.7%. Overall study results and limits: Later, an analysis found that common viral pathogens appeared to be linked with several of the most significant clusters. According to a later analysis, most TCR beta chains associated with CMV appeared HLA-restricted.

The sequenced material came from PBMCs. The receptor was derived from a man in his forties in good health and CMV-seropositive. The rearrangement links TRBV7-3 to TRBJ2-5; possible D gene TRBD1, 5 bases. The CDR3 loop is CASSLQEGARETQYF. CDR3 DNA sequence: TGTGCCAGCAGCTTACAAGAAGGGGCTCGAGAGACCCAGTACTTC.